Listed here are 11 T cell receptor beta chains from one sample, sequenced in a study of beta chain features in type 1 diabetes. The study reverse transcribed the entire isolated RNA, so it sequenced expressed TCRB transcripts. Produced via immunoSEQ multiplex PCR; TCRdb's table is partial and in-frame only. There are roughly 450,000 clones in the sample; about an eighth occur only once, and 0.045% to 0.05% lies in the top ten. Sequencing was done on a sample of naive CD4+ T cells from blood. These receptors came from a woman aged 18-30 years in good health.

This clone was seen only a few times. The V and J genes are TRBV6-5 and TRBJ2-1; no reliable D call. The ends were cut back, 8 bases at V and 10 bases at J, with 18 bases in the middle. CDR3 length equals 13 residues. Germline V gene sequence: CDR1 MNHEY, CDR2 SVGAGI. The CDR3 sequence: CASGREWFGEQFF. The CDR3 nucleotides read TGTGCCAGCGGAAGAGAGTGGTTTGGGGAGCAGTTCTTC.

This clone was counted only a few times. The J gene is TRBJ2-5, the V gene TRBV11-1, with 11 bases lining up with TRBD2. CDR1 SGHAT and CDR2 FQDESV come from the germline V gene (reference sequence). CDR3 length: 16 amino acids. V shed 7 bases and J 3 bases; nucleotides not matched to a gene: 10. The CDR3 is CASTPGLAGGEETQYF. The CDR3 nucleotides read TGTGCCAGCACCCCTGGGCTAGCGGGAGGAGAAGAGACCCAGTACTTC.

CDR3 nucleotides: TGCAGCGTTGTACAGGGTGGCGGGGAGCTGTTTTTT. Encoded protein: CSVVQGGGELFF. The chain carries TRBV29-1 and TRBJ2-2, with D possibly TRBD1 on 6 matching bases. The CDR3 sequence is 12 residues long. Germline-derived CDR1 and CDR2 are SQVTM and ANQGSEA. Trimming left V 4 bases short and J 7 bases short, with 10 bases between.

This clone has only a few counts. The chain recombines TRBV15 with TRBJ1-2, with D perhaps matching TRBD1 (6 bases). This CDR3 is built from 13 residues. The germline V gene has CDR1 LNHNV and CDR2 YYDKDF (reference sequence). The V end was cut by 8 bases, the J end by 0 bases, with 10 bases between. This chain's CDR3 is CATGTLANYGYTF. CDR3 in DNA: TGTGCCACCGGGACACTAGCTAACTATGGCTACACCTTC.

This clone was observed a handful of times. The chain carries TRBV19 and TRBJ2-6, with 7 bases lining up with TRBD1. V lost 9 bases, J lost 0 bases, and 11 bases stayed unmatched. The CDR3 totals 17 residues. Germline-derived CDR1 and CDR2 are LNHDA and SQIVND (reference sequence). Here the CDR3 reads CASAKRDSHSGANVLTF. DNA for the CDR3: TGTGCCAGCGCTAAAAGGGACAGTCACTCTGGGGCCAACGTCCTGACTTTC.

This clone was seen a handful of times. The CDR3 bases are TGTGCCAGCAGTGTGGACAGGGGAGGGAATCAGCCCCAGCATTTT. Protein sequence: CASSVDRGGNQPQHF. The chain couples TRBV6-5 to TRBJ1-5, with 9 bases fitting TRBD1. Germline values: CDR1 MNHEY, CDR2 SVGAGI. With 5 bases clipped from V and 4 bases from J, the junction kept 6 bases outside the gene matches. The CDR3 loop spans 15 amino acids.

This clone was observed a handful of times. The genes are TRBV29-1 and TRBJ2-3; 9 positions agree with TRBD1. J was trimmed by 0 bases and V by 6 bases; bases with no gene match: 4. CDR1 is SQVTM and CDR2 is ANQGSEA in the germline V gene. CDR3 length: 14 residues. The CDR3 spells CSVTGTGSTDTQYF. CDR3 DNA sequence: TGCAGCGTCACCGGGACAGGGAGCACAGATACGCAGTATTTT.

This clone was detected ten times or more. J is TRBJ2-7 and V is TRBV30; D unresolved. The CDR3 has 12 amino acids. Per the germline V gene, CDR1 is GTSNPN and CDR2 is SVGIG (reference sequence). Trimming cost V 3 bases and J 5 bases, with 11 bases left between them. The CDR3 loop reads CAWSVGRDEQYF. CDR3 in DNA: TGTGCCTGGAGCGTCGGTAGGGACGAGCAGTACTTC.

This chain joins TRBV30 and TRBJ1-2; possible D gene TRBD1, 5 bases. Trimming left V 5 bases short and J 8 bases short, with 15 bases between. The CDR3 consists of 12 residues. CDR1 is GTSNPN, CDR2 SVGIG, per germline (reference sequence). The CDR3 DNA is TGTGCCTGGGCAAGGGACGGGAGGGGCTACACCTTC. Translating gives CAWARDGRGYTF.

This clone came up a few times. The CDR3 bases are TGTGCCAGCAGCTTGGGGGAGTTGGGACAAGAGACCCAGTACTTC. The encoded protein is CASSLGELGQETQYF. The rearrangement joins TRBV5-4 to TRBJ2-5; D perhaps matches TRBD2 (5 bases). Germline CDR1 reads SGHNT; CDR2 reads YYREEE (reference sequence). The CDR3 extends over 15 amino acids. V was clipped by 0 bases and J by 2 bases, with 11 bases between them.

This clone was detected only a few times. The chain has TRBV27 and TRBJ2-7; maybe TRBD1 (6 bases). Germline CDR1 reads MNHEY; CDR2 reads SMNVEV (reference sequence). CDR3 size: 13 residues. With 5 bases removed from V and 3 bases from J, the gap between germline ends came to 11 bases. The CDR3 region is CASSGGRDYEQYV. The CDR3 DNA reads TGTGCCAGCAGTGGGGGCAGGGACTACGAGCAGTACGTC.